This T cell receptor (beta chain) was recovered during a study of CD8+ T cells in alopecia areata. Across the whole study: Patients in the treated group were given tofacitinib by mouth, 5 to 10 mg twice a day.

The V end lost 6 bases, the J end lost 2 bases, and 10 bases lay between the germline ends. Germline CDR1 is LGHNA and CDR2 is YSLEER. This CDR3 has 13 residues. RNA was extracted and reverse transcribed into cDNA as the sequencing template. The data were produced by immunoSEQ multiplex PCR, yet TCRdb's version contains in-frame clones alone and is incomplete. The table lists approximately 110,000 clones, around three fifths of them singletons, with more than 10% in the top ten. Noted treatment: oral pan-JAK inhibitor, 5-10 mg twice daily. This chain links TRBV4-3 with TRBJ1-2; D is possibly TRBD1 (5 bases). This TCR was sampled from a human donor with alopecia areata. The starting material was CD8+ T cells sorted from blood, obtained at week 24, from a patient treated with tofacitinib. This CDR3 reads CASSDRINYGYTF. CDR3 bases: TGCGCCAGCAGTGACAGAATCAACTATGGCTACACCTTC.